These 21 T cell receptor beta chains were sequenced from one sample in a study of radiation and T cells in renal cell carcinoma. Profiling relied on immunoSEQ multiplex PCR, and the TCRdb table lists in-frame clones only, not all of them. The sample lists about 140,000 clones; around four fifths were seen once. The time point is: baseline pretreatment blood. Regarding treatment: 15 Gy SBRT to primary tumor, nephrectomy 4 weeks later. The starting material was blood, obtained from a patient whose treatment included radiotherapy and nephrectomy. These receptors were taken from a woman in her forties or fifties with renal cell carcinoma.

This clone has just a few counts. The rearrangement links TRBV6-6 to TRBJ1-5; 7 nucleotides agree with TRBD1. The CDR3 spans 13 residues. Germline CDR1 is MNHNY and CDR2 is SVGAGI (reference sequence). V was pared by 5 bases and J by 6 bases, with 4 bases of the junction left unmatched. This CDR3 reads CASSTTGVQPQHF. DNA for the CDR3: TGTGCCAGCAGTACAACAGGGGTTCAGCCCCAGCATTTT.

This clone has a handful of counts. V usage is TRBV4-1 and J usage is TRBJ1-2; no definite D call. The length of the CDR3 is 14 residues. With 0 bases removed from V and 4 bases from J, the gap between germline ends came to 9 bases. Looked up from germline, CDR1 is MGHRA and CDR2 is YSYEKL. CDR3 residues: CASSQEQDAYGYTF. CDR3 in DNA: TGCGCCAGCAGCCAAGAGCAGGATGCCTATGGCTACACCTTC.

This rearrangement joins TRBV7-9 to TRBJ1-4, with 9 bases lining up with TRBD1. The CDR3 is made up of 15 amino acids. Germline assignment: CDR1 SEHNR and CDR2 FQNEAQ (reference sequence). V was clipped by 5 bases and J by 6 bases; unmatched bases: 7. The CDR3 loop reads CASSDRDRDDEKLFF. CDR3 nucleotides: TGTGCCAGCAGCGACCGGGACAGGGATGATGAAAAACTGTTTTTT.

A few counts support this clone. The CDR3 loop reads CASSFQGVNTEAFF. The DNA for the CDR3 is TGTGCCAGCAGTTTTCAGGGAGTGAACACTGAAGCTTTCTTT. The V and J genes are TRBV28 and TRBJ1-1, with D perhaps matching TRBD1 (5 bases). This CDR3 spans 14 amino acids. Germline values: CDR1 MDHEN, CDR2 SYDVKM. Trimming removed 3 bases at V and 0 bases at J, with 8 bases between. The full variable domain, in which reference TRBV28 and TRBJ1-1 provide the parts outside the CDR3, is DVKVTQSSRYLVKRTGEKVFLECVQDMDHENMFWYRQDPGLGLRLIYFSYDVKMKEKGDIPEGYSVSREKKERFSLILESASTNQTSMYLCASSFQGVNTEAFFGQGTRLTVV.

The chain couples TRBV4-3 to TRBJ2-7; 7 bases align to TRBD1. The germline V gene encodes CDR1 LGHNA and CDR2 YSLEER. V lost 0 bases, J lost 7 bases, and 6 bases stayed unmatched. The CDR3 consists of 14 residues. As DNA, the CDR3 is TGCGCCAGCAGCCAAGATCGGCAGGGGGATGAGCAGTACTTC. Translation gives CASSQDRQGDEQYF.

The chain is built from TRBV27 and TRBJ1-4; D remains unclear. Germline CDR1 is MNHEY and CDR2 is SMNVEV (reference sequence). Trimming left V 5 bases short and J 0 bases short, with 10 bases between. This CDR3 has 15 amino acids. The CDR3 nucleotides read TGTGCCAGCAGTCCGATGGTGGCAACTAATGAAAAACTGTTTTTT. Its translation is CASSPMVATNEKLFF.

CDR3 nucleotide sequence: TGTGCCAGCAGCCTTGACAGAACCTATGGCTACACCTTC. It is translated as CASSLDRTYGYTF. The gene calls are TRBV5-6 and TRBJ1-2; a weak D match, TRBD1 (5 bases). The CDR3 runs 13 residues. CDR1 and CDR2 (germline): SGHDT, YYEEEE. Trimming left V 4 bases short and J 4 bases short, with 11 bases between.

This chain joins TRBV18 and TRBJ1-2; unclear D gene. This CDR3 is 13 amino acids long. Trimming cost V 0 bases and J 2 bases, with 4 bases left between them. Germline V gives CDR1 KGHSH, CDR2 LQKENI. The CDR3 DNA follows: TGTGCCAGCTCACCACCAGGGAACTATGGCTACACCTTC. Protein: CASSPPGNYGYTF.

The chain has TRBV23-1 and TRBJ2-7, with TRBD1 matching 9 bases. TRBV23-1 is treated as an ORF (open reading frame) with a function not yet certain. There are 15 residues in the CDR3. Trimming removed 2 bases from V and 5 bases from J; junction bases left unmatched: 7. Here the CDR3 DNA reads TGCGCCAGCAGTCAACCGACGGGACAGGGAGACGAGCAGTACTTC. It specifies CASSQPTGQGDEQYF.

The V gene is TRBV5-1, the J gene TRBJ1-4; D remains ambiguous. The germline CDR1 and CDR2 sequences are SGHRS and YFSETQ. With 2 bases removed from V and 0 bases from J, the gap between germline ends came to 5 bases. CDR3 length: 14 amino acids. The CDR3, as DNA: TGCGCCAGCAGCTTCGGGTCAACTAATGAAAAACTGTTTTTT. This gives the protein CASSFGSTNEKLFF.

This clone has only one observation. The gene calls are TRBV7-2 and TRBJ1-1; D is undetermined. This CDR3 comprises 13 residues. Germline values: CDR1 SGHTA, CDR2 FQGNSA. Deletions cut 3 bases from V and 4 bases from J, with 9 bases between. CDR3 sequence (DNA): TGTGCCAGCAGCTTGCCAATGGGCACTGAAGCTTTCTTT. Translation gives CASSLPMGTEAFF. The full variable domain, in which reference TRBV7-2 and TRBJ1-1 provide the parts outside the CDR3, is GAGVSQSPSNKVTEKGKDVELRCDPISGHTALYWYRQSLGQGLEFLIYFQGNSAPDKSGLPSDRFSAERTGGSVSTLTIQRTQQEDSAVYLCASSLPMGTEAFFGQGTRLTVV.

This clone came up a few times. This chain joins TRBV6-5 and TRBJ1-1; a weak D match, TRBD1 (5 bases). V was pared by 2 bases and J by 4 bases, with 11 bases between. CDR3 length: 14 amino acids. Per the germline V gene, CDR1 is MNHEY and CDR2 is SVGAGI. The CDR3 reads CASSYRRGSTEAFF. The CDR3 coding sequence is TGTGCCAGCAGTTACCGGAGGGGAAGCACTGAAGCTTTCTTT.

The chain combines TRBV5-1 with TRBJ2-7, with TRBD1 as a possible D gene (6 bases). V was shortened by 7 bases and J by 6 bases, with 14 bases between the two germline ends. Germline CDR1 reads SGHRS; CDR2 reads YFSETQ. This CDR3 contains 12 residues. CDR3 DNA: TGCGCCAGCTCCCGGGACACCCGCGAGCAGTACTTC. Protein: CASSRDTREQYF.

The chain recombines TRBV6-1 with TRBJ1-5, with D tentatively TRBD1 (5 bases). Trimming left V 6 bases short and J 0 bases short, with 9 bases between. Germline CDR1 MNHNS, CDR2 SASEGT. This CDR3 is 14 amino acids long. CDR3 in amino acids: CASRGGSSNQPQHF. DNA for the CDR3: TGTGCCAGCAGGGGGGGGAGTAGCAATCAGCCCCAGCATTTT.

The V gene is TRBV7-3, the J gene TRBJ2-3; D is ambiguous. The germline CDR1 and CDR2 sequences are SGHTA and FQGTGA. V was shortened by 0 bases and J by 4 bases, with 11 bases between the two germline ends. The CDR3 length is 15 residues. Here the CDR3 reads CASSLTVARSDTQYF. CDR3 sequence (DNA): TGTGCCAGCAGCTTAACAGTGGCCCGGTCAGATACGCAGTATTTT.

The gene calls are TRBV5-1 and TRBJ1-2; TRBD1 is a possible D gene (5 bases). CDR1 and CDR2 from the germline V gene are SGHRS and YFSETQ. Deletions cut 1 base from V and 8 bases from J, with 15 bases between. The length of the CDR3 is 14 residues. This chain's CDR3 is CASSLSGQGEGYTF. CDR3 DNA: TGCGCCAGCAGCTTGAGCGGCCAGGGTGAGGGCTACACCTTC.

This clone was detected only a few times. The chain is built from TRBV25-1 and TRBJ1-1; D may be TRBD1 (5 bases). The CDR3 contains 13 residues. CDR1 and CDR2 from the germline V gene are MGHDK and SYGVNS. Trimming pared 7 bases from V and 14 bases from J, leaving 23 bases between. In nucleotides, the CDR3 is TGTGCCAGCACCCCATCCGGGGCCCCGGGCAGCTTCTTT. Protein product: CASTPSGAPGSFF.

The V gene is TRBV4-3, the J gene TRBJ1-2; D call uncertain. V dropped 0 bases and J dropped 0 bases, with 8 bases sitting between them. The germline V gene has CDR1 LGHNA and CDR2 YSLEER. There are 15 residues in the CDR3. CDR3 DNA: TGCGCCAGCAGCCAAGACGCAGGATCTAACTATGGCTACACCTTC. As protein: CASSQDAGSNYGYTF.

The chain recombines TRBV29-1 with TRBJ1-4; D is unclear. This CDR3 region has 11 residues. CDR1 and CDR2 (germline): SQVTM, ANQGSEA. V shed 4 bases and J shed 4 bases, with 4 bases lying between them. DNA for the CDR3: TGCAGCGTTGGGGATAATGAAAAACTGTTTTTT. This translates into CSVGDNEKLFF.

The chain joins TRBV9 to TRBJ2-3; D is tentatively TRBD1 or TRBD2 (5 bases each). V lost 4 bases, J lost 10 bases, and 13 bases lay in between. Germline CDR1 reads SGDLS; CDR2 reads YYNGEE. The CDR3 spans 12 residues. The CDR3 sequence: CASSTHQGAQYF. The CDR3 DNA reads as TGTGCCAGCAGCACCCACCAGGGAGCGCAGTATTTT.

The sample holds a few counts of this clone. The chain combines TRBV25-1 with TRBJ1-2, with TRBD1 as a possible D gene (5 bases). Germline loops: CDR1 MGHDK, CDR2 SYGVNS. The V and J ends lost 7 bases and 4 bases respectively, with 7 bases between them. This CDR3 is 11 amino acids long. The CDR3 loop is CASTGGYGYTF. The CDR3 nucleotides are TGTGCCAGCACTGGGGGCTATGGCTACACCTTC.